Listed here are 17 T cell receptor beta chains from one sample, sequenced in a study of cytomegalovirus exposure and HLA in healthy donors. PCR used 60 Vbeta primers and 13 Jbeta primers. The assay was immunoSEQ multiplex PCR, and TCRdb's table has in-frame clones only and misses some. The sample comprises 55,000 to 80,000 clones, 60% to 75% of which are singletons, and about 20% rests with the top ten. Sequencing was performed on PBMCs. The receptors derive from a man aged 40-49 years in good health and CMV-seropositive.

V is TRBV19 and J is TRBJ1-6; no reliable D call. V gave up 6 bases and J gave up 2 bases, with 5 bases separating them. The CDR3 is 13 residues long. Germline V gives CDR1 LNHDA, CDR2 SQIVND (reference sequence). CDR3 bases: TGTGCCAGTAGGCTAACCTATAATTCACCCCTCCACTTT. The encoded protein is CASRLTYNSPLHF.

There are a few counts of this clone. The gene calls are TRBV2 and TRBJ2-2, with a possible D match to TRBD2 (5 bases). Germline loops: CDR1 SNHLY, CDR2 FYNNEI. V was pared by 5 bases and J by 5 bases, with 9 bases between. The CDR3 length is 13 residues. In DNA form, the CDR3 reads TGTGCCAGCAGTTTGTCGGGGACCGGGGAGCTGTTTTTT. Translating gives CASSLSGTGELFF.

The chain is built from TRBV25-1 and TRBJ2-2; a possible D gene is TRBD1 (6 bases). The CDR3 loop spans 17 amino acids. V lost 6 bases, J lost 1 base, and 18 bases lay in between. The germline V gene has CDR1 MGHDK and CDR2 SYGVNS. The CDR3 sequence: CASSSTNWTENTGELFF. CDR3 sequence (DNA): TGTGCCAGCAGCTCAACAAATTGGACAGAGAACACCGGGGAGCTGTTTTTT.

The V gene is TRBV2, the J gene TRBJ1-1; D gene unclear. V was trimmed by 9 bases and J by 6 bases, leaving 14 bases between them. The germline V gene encodes CDR1 SNHLY and CDR2 FYNNEI. The CDR3 is 12 amino acids. The CDR3 protein is CASRLSGPEAFF. CDR3 DNA sequence: TGTGCCAGTAGGTTGAGTGGGCCTGAAGCTTTCTTT.

This clone was seen a handful of times. V and J are TRBV19 and TRBJ2-1; TRBD1 agrees at 9 bases. This CDR3 has 15 amino acids. Germline lookup yields CDR1 LNHDA and CDR2 SQIVND (reference sequence). V was clipped by 3 bases and J by 3 bases; unmatched bases: 3. The CDR3 DNA reads TGTGCCAGTAGTATGGGGACAGGGTACTACAATGAGCAGTTCTTC. It yields the protein CASSMGTGYYNEQFF.

The gene calls are TRBV27 and TRBJ1-6; 7 bases match TRBD1. Per the germline V gene, CDR1 is MNHEY and CDR2 is SMNVEV (reference sequence). V lost 5 bases to trimming and J lost 1 base; unmatched junction nucleotides: 8. This CDR3 comprises 17 residues. This chain's CDR3 is CASSDINRGSYNSPLHF. DNA for the CDR3: TGTGCCAGCAGTGATATAAACAGGGGTTCCTATAATTCACCCCTCCACTTT.

The chain employs TRBV9 and TRBJ2-5, with D possibly TRBD2 on 7 matching bases. Germline V gene lookup returns CDR1 SGDLS and CDR2 YYNGEE. Deletions cut 4 bases from V and 5 bases from J, with 15 bases between. The CDR3 spans 14 residues. The CDR3 DNA follows: TGTGCCAGCAGCCAAGGGGGGGTCCTCGAGACCCAGTACTTC. It codes for CASSQGGVLETQYF.

This chain connects TRBV5-6 to TRBJ1-4; 7 positions match TRBD1. This CDR3 is 14 amino acids long. Germline lookup yields CDR1 SGHDT and CDR2 YYEEEE. Unmatched junction bases numbered 3, after V lost 2 bases and J lost 5 bases. This CDR3 is CASSFRTGNEKLFF. The CDR3 nucleotides read TGTGCCAGCAGCTTTAGGACAGGAAATGAAAAACTGTTTTTT. Variable domain in full (rest from reference TRBV5-6 and TRBJ1-4): DAGVTQSPTHLIKTRGQQVTLRCSPKSGHDTVSWYQQALGQGPQFIFQYYEEEERQRGNFPDRFSGHQFPNYSSELNVNALLLGDSALYLCASSFRTGNEKLFFGSGTQLSVL.

This clone occurred once. The chain has TRBV6-1 and TRBJ2-7; 10 nucleotides align to TRBD1. J gave up 2 bases and V 8 bases, and 9 bases lay outside the gene matches. CDR1 MNHNS and CDR2 SASEGT come from the germline V gene. The CDR3 length is 15 residues. The CDR3 DNA reads TGTGCCAGCCTCAGCCCGGGACAGGGGACCTACGAGCAGTACTTC. Translating it yields CASLSPGQGTYEQYF.

In regard to this clone: One end of the junction varies from germline; a read error may be responsible. This rearrangement joins TRBV6-5 to TRBJ2-7; 8 positions agree with TRBD2. The CDR3 is 16 amino acids. The germline V gene encodes CDR1 MNHEY and CDR2 SVGAGI. The CDR3 reads CASSYPGGHGSDEQYF. For the CDR3, the DNA is TGTGCCAGCAGTTACCCGGGGGGGCACGGCTCCGACGAGCAGTACTTC.

The CDR3 region is CASSLGAGDQETQYF. CDR3 nucleotide sequence: TGTGCCAGCAGCTTAGGCGCCGGGGATCAAGAGACCCAGTACTTC. The chain is built from TRBV11-3 and TRBJ2-5, with a tentative D call TRBD2 (5 bases). Trimming stripped 1 base from V and 2 bases from J, with 11 bases between. The CDR3 runs to 15 residues. Germline V gene lookup returns CDR1 SGHNT and CDR2 YENEEA.

This chain links TRBV19 with TRBJ1-1; 9 nucleotides line up with TRBD1. Germline values: CDR1 LNHDA, CDR2 SQIVND (reference sequence). V shed 4 bases, J shed 4 bases, and the junction held 10 bases outside the gene matches. CDR3 length: 16 residues. The CDR3 reads CASSTSPGQGTTEAFF. The CDR3 nucleotides are TGTGCCAGTAGTACTTCACCAGGACAGGGGACCACTGAAGCTTTCTTT.

This chain links TRBV30 with TRBJ2-3; TRBD1 aligns across 10 bases. The length of the CDR3 is 14 residues. V trimming: 4 bases; J trimming: 6 bases; junction bases outside the gene matches: 7. CDR1 GTSNPN and CDR2 SVGIG come from the germline V gene (reference sequence). CDR3 sequence reads: CAWTGTGDSDTQYF. Here the CDR3 DNA reads TGTGCCTGGACCGGGACAGGGGATTCGGATACGCAGTATTTT.

The gene calls are TRBV7-8 and TRBJ1-1; TRBD1 agrees at 7 bases. The CDR3 has 15 amino acids. CDR1 is SGHVS, CDR2 FQNEAQ, per germline. V gave up 1 base and J gave up 3 bases; unmatched junction bases: 5. CDR3 amino acids: CASSLVRDSHTEAFF. CDR3 coding DNA: TGTGCCAGCAGCTTAGTCCGGGACAGCCACACTGAAGCTTTCTTT.

The chain has TRBV6-1 and TRBJ2-3, with 11 bases fitting TRBD2. The V gene end was trimmed by 3 bases and the J gene end by 3 bases; junction bases not matched to a gene: 2. CDR1 and CDR2 from the germline V gene are MNHNS and SASEGT. The CDR3 is made up of 15 amino acids. The CDR3: CASSDLAGGTDTQYF. In nucleotides, the CDR3 is TGTGCCAGCAGTGACCTAGCGGGGGGAACAGATACGCAGTATTTT.

This clone was picked up a small number of times. The rearrangement links TRBV5-1 to TRBJ2-1; 7 positions agree with TRBD1. The germline V gene has CDR1 SGHRS and CDR2 YFSETQ. The CDR3 has 13 residues. The ends lost 5 bases at V and 5 bases at J; junction bases unmatched: 4. CDR3 region: CASRGTVNNEQFF. The DNA for the CDR3 is TGCGCCAGCAGAGGGACAGTGAACAATGAGCAGTTCTTC.

This clone showed up just a few times. The chain recombines TRBV28 with TRBJ2-1; the match to TRBD2 covers 12 bases. CDR3 length equals 13 residues. V lost 2 bases and J lost 10; bases outside the gene matches: 0. CDR1 MDHEN and CDR2 SYDVKM come from the germline V gene. The CDR3 region is CASSLGTSGEQFF. CDR3 in DNA: TGTGCCAGCAGTTTAGGGACTAGCGGGGAGCAGTTCTTC.